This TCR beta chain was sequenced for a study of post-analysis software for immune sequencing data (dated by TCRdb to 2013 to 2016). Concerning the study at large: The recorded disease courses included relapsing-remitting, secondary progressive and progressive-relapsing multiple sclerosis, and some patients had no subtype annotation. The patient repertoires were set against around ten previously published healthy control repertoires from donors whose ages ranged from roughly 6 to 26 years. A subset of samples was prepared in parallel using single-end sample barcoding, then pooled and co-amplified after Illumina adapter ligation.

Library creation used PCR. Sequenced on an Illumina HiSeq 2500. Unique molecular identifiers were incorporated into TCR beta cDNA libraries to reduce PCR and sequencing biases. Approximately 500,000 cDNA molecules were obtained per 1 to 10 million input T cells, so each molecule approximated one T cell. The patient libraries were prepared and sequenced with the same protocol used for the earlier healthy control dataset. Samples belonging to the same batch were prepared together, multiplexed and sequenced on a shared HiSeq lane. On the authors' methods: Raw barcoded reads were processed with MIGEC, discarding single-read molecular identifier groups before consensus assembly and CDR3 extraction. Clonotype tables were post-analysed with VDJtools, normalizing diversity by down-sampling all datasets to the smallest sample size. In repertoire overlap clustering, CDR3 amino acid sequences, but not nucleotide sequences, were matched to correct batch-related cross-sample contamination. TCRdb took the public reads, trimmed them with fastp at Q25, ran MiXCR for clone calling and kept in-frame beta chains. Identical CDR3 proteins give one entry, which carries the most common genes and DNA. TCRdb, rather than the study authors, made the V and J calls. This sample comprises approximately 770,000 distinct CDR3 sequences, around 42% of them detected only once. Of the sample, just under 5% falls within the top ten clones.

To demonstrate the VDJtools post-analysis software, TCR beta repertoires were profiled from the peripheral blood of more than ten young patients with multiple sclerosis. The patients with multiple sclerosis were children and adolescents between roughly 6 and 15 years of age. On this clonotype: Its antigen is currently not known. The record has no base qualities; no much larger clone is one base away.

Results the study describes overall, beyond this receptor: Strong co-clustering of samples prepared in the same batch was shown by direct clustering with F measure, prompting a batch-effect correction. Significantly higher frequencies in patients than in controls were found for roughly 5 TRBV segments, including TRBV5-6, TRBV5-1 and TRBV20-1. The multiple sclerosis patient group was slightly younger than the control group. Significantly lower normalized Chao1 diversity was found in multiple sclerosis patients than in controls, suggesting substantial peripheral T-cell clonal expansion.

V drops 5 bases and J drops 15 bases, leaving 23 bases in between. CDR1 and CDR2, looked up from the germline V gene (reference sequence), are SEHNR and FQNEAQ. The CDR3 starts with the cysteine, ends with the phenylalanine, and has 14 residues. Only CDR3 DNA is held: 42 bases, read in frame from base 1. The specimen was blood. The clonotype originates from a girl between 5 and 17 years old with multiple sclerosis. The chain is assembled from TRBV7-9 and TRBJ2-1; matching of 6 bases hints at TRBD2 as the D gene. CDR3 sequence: CASSPLGGYNKRFF. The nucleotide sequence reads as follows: TGTGCCAGCAGCCCGCTGGGGGGATACAATAAGCGGTTCTTC.